Listed below are T cell receptor beta chains from one sample, sequenced in a study of T-cell reconstitution after alpha-beta-depleted transplantation in children. TCRdb processed the PCR reads anew with MiXCR; each CDR3 protein has one entry. The repertoire consists of a few hundred thousand distinct CDR3 sequences, with around 21% occurring once and the leading ten covering around 3.9%. Specimen: PBMCs from the stem cell graft donor, collected from the stem cell graft. These receptors were taken from a human donor who donated a stem cell graft to a child with acute myeloid leukemia. The CDR3 runs from the conserved cysteine through the conserved F or W. The D gene is left open where the match is weak. A row's size may be missing; if present it is once, few, many or a size class.

cdr3_aa: CSARADRGYTDTQYF
cdr3_nt: TGCAGTGCTAGGGCGGACAGGGGGTACACAGATACGCAGTATTTT
j_call: TRBJ2-3
clone_size: many
d_call: TRBD1
v_call: TRBV20-1

cdr3_aa: CASSAVGAEAFF
cdr3_nt: TGTGCCAGCAGCGCAGTGGGGGCTGAAGCTTTCTTT
j_call: TRBJ1-1
clone_size: few
d_call: -
v_call: TRBV5-5

cdr3_aa: CSAALAASTDTQYF
cdr3_nt: TGCAGTGCTGCACTAGCGGCTAGCACAGATACGCAGTATTTT
j_call: TRBJ2-3
clone_size: many
d_call: TRBD2
v_call: TRBV20-1

cdr3_aa: CASSLYDEQYF
cdr3_nt: TGTGCCAGCAGTTTATACGACGAGCAGTACTTC
j_call: TRBJ2-7
clone_size: -
d_call: -
v_call: TRBV28

cdr3_aa: CASRLTTQETQYF
cdr3_nt: TGTGCCAGCAGGCTGACAACTCAAGAGACCCAGTACTTC
j_call: TRBJ2-5
clone_size: -
d_call: -
v_call: TRBV28

cdr3_aa: CASSQGQGDTEAFF
cdr3_nt: TGTGCCAGCAGCCAGGGACAGGGGGACACTGAAGCTTTCTTT
j_call: TRBJ1-1
clone_size: many
d_call: TRBD1
v_call: TRBV4-2

cdr3_aa: CASSLDLGYEQYF
cdr3_nt: TGTGCCAGCAGCTTAGATCTGGGCTACGAGCAGTACTTC
j_call: TRBJ2-7
clone_size: few
d_call: -
v_call: TRBV7-2

cdr3_aa: CSVHSDRRFTDTQYF
cdr3_nt: TGCAGCGTCCATTCAGACAGGAGATTCACAGATACGCAGTATTTT
j_call: TRBJ2-3
clone_size: -
d_call: -
v_call: TRBV29-1

cdr3_aa: CASSLLARDEQFF
cdr3_nt: TGTGCCAGCAGCTTACTAGCTAGGGATGAGCAGTTCTTC
j_call: TRBJ2-1
clone_size: -
d_call: -
v_call: TRBV7-9

cdr3_aa: CASSQESLYDTQYF
cdr3_nt: TGCGCCAGCAGCCAAGAATCGTTGTACGATACGCAGTATTTT
j_call: TRBJ2-3
clone_size: many
d_call: -
v_call: TRBV4-3

cdr3_aa: CASSSRWTGLRYEQYF
cdr3_nt: TGTGCCAGCAGCTCCCGATGGACAGGGCTTAGGTACGAGCAGTACTTC
j_call: TRBJ2-7
clone_size: -
d_call: TRBD1
v_call: TRBV7-9

cdr3_aa: CASSYSTRFGRTAFF
cdr3_nt: TGTGCCAGCAGTTACTCGACGAGGTTTGGACGGACCGCTTTCTTT
j_call: TRBJ1-1
clone_size: few
d_call: -
v_call: TRBV6-5

cdr3_aa: CSARDQFAGELFF
cdr3_nt: TGCAGTGCTAGAGACCAGTTTGCCGGGGAGCTGTTTTTT
j_call: TRBJ2-2
clone_size: many
d_call: -
v_call: TRBV20-1

cdr3_aa: CSASGASGSSYEQYF
cdr3_nt: TGCAGTGCTAGCGGGGCTAGCGGGTCGTCCTACGAGCAGTACTTC
j_call: TRBJ2-7
clone_size: few
d_call: TRBD2
v_call: TRBV20-1

cdr3_aa: CASRFDRVWAEAFF
cdr3_nt: TGTGCCAGCAGATTTGACAGGGTGTGGGCTGAAGCTTTCTTT
j_call: TRBJ1-1
clone_size: -
d_call: TRBD1
v_call: TRBV5-5

cdr3_aa: CASSELGDSRYGTQYF
cdr3_nt: TGTGCCAGCAGTGAATTGGGGGACTCTCGGTATGGTACGCAGTATTTT
j_call: TRBJ2-3
clone_size: many
d_call: -
v_call: TRBV25-1

cdr3_aa: CASQRGGILLGQFF
cdr3_nt: TGTGCCAGCCAGCGGGGGGGGATCTTATTAGGGCAGTTCTTC
j_call: TRBJ2-1
clone_size: few
d_call: TRBD2
v_call: TRBV7-2

cdr3_aa: CSAEVAGAYNEQFF
cdr3_nt: TGCAGTGCCGAAGTAGCGGGAGCCTACAATGAGCAGTTCTTC
j_call: TRBJ2-1
clone_size: few
d_call: TRBD2
v_call: TRBV20-1

cdr3_aa: CSAIPGLAGGTSTDTQYF
cdr3_nt: TGCAGTGCTATCCCCGGACTAGCGGGAGGGACCAGCACAGATACGCAGTATTTT
j_call: TRBJ2-3
clone_size: -
d_call: TRBD2
v_call: TRBV20-1

cdr3_aa: CASSLTFGLVGSEQFF
cdr3_nt: TGTGCCAGCAGTTTAACCTTCGGACTAGTCGGGAGTGAGCAGTTCTTC
j_call: TRBJ2-1
clone_size: -
d_call: TRBD2
v_call: TRBV27

cdr3_aa: CATSRGDSGVGEQYF
cdr3_nt: TGTGCCACCAGCAGAGGCGATAGCGGAGTGGGCGAGCAGTACTTC
j_call: TRBJ2-7
clone_size: few
d_call: -
v_call: TRBV15

cdr3_aa: CASSPSPFTSGGNTGELFF
cdr3_nt: TGTGCCAGCAGTCCGTCACCCTTTACTAGCGGGGGGAACACCGGGGAGCTGTTTTTT
j_call: TRBJ2-2
clone_size: few
d_call: TRBD2
v_call: TRBV27

cdr3_aa: CASSHLAGQGLYYEQYF
cdr3_nt: TGTGCCAGCAGCCATTTAGCGGGACAGGGCCTATACTACGAGCAGTACTTC
j_call: TRBJ2-7
clone_size: -
d_call: -
v_call: TRBV14

cdr3_aa: CSASAPGTRPYNEQFF
cdr3_nt: TGCAGTGCTAGTGCCCCCGGGACTAGACCCTACAATGAGCAGTTCTTC
j_call: TRBJ2-1
clone_size: -
d_call: TRBD2
v_call: TRBV20-1

cdr3_aa: CASSLYLAPTYEQYF
cdr3_nt: TGTGCCAGCAGCTTGTATCTAGCGCCGACCTACGAGCAGTACTTC
j_call: TRBJ2-7
clone_size: -
d_call: -
v_call: TRBV5-5

cdr3_aa: CASTHGRGSETQYF
cdr3_nt: TGTGCCAGCACCCATGGAAGGGGCTCAGAGACCCAGTACTTC
j_call: TRBJ2-5
clone_size: few
d_call: -
v_call: TRBV12-3/TRBV12-4

cdr3_aa: CSALGTYDEQFF
cdr3_nt: TGCAGTGCTCTCGGGACATACGATGAGCAGTTCTTC
j_call: TRBJ2-1
clone_size: -
d_call: -
v_call: TRBV20-1

cdr3_aa: CASTMTPSSSGRGQEQFF
cdr3_nt: TGTGCCAGCACCATGACCCCTTCCTCTAGCGGGAGAGGTCAGGAGCAGTTCTTC
j_call: TRBJ2-1
clone_size: few
d_call: TRBD2
v_call: TRBV12-3/TRBV12-4

cdr3_aa: CASSPEGTGNYEQYF
cdr3_nt: TGCGCCAGCAGCCCCGAGGGGACGGGGAACTACGAGCAGTACTTC
j_call: TRBJ2-7
clone_size: few
d_call: -
v_call: TRBV5-1

cdr3_aa: CSVLAGHYQETQYF
cdr3_nt: TGCAGTGTGCTAGCGGGGCACTACCAAGAGACCCAGTACTTC
j_call: TRBJ2-5
clone_size: few
d_call: TRBD2
v_call: TRBV20-1

cdr3_aa: CSASPFGSNYEQYF
cdr3_nt: TGCAGTGCTAGCCCATTCGGGAGCAACTACGAGCAGTACTTC
j_call: TRBJ2-7
clone_size: many
d_call: -
v_call: TRBV20-1

cdr3_aa: CASSLDKVPDTQYF
cdr3_nt: TGTGCCAGCAGCTTGGACAAGGTCCCAGATACGCAGTATTTT
j_call: TRBJ2-3
clone_size: few
d_call: -
v_call: TRBV5-4

cdr3_aa: CASTNLNEQFF
cdr3_nt: TGTGCCAGCACCAATCTAAATGAGCAGTTCTTC
j_call: TRBJ2-1
clone_size: -
d_call: -
v_call: TRBV6-5

cdr3_aa: CATQRAHDRAEQYF
cdr3_nt: TGTGCCACCCAGCGCGCCCACGACAGGGCCGAGCAGTACTTC
j_call: TRBJ2-7
clone_size: -
d_call: TRBD1
v_call: TRBV12-3/TRBV12-4

cdr3_aa: CSASGANEAFF
cdr3_nt: TGCAGCGCCTCAGGGGCAAATGAAGCTTTCTTT
j_call: TRBJ1-1
clone_size: many
d_call: -
v_call: TRBV29-1

cdr3_aa: CASRQGSRGKNEQFF
cdr3_nt: TGTGCCAGCAGACAAGGGAGCAGGGGGAAGAATGAGCAGTTCTTC
j_call: TRBJ2-1
clone_size: few
d_call: TRBD1
v_call: TRBV7-9

cdr3_aa: CSPEGQGGYEQYF
cdr3_nt: TGCAGCCCCGAGGGGCAGGGGGGCTACGAGCAGTACTTC
j_call: TRBJ2-7
clone_size: many
d_call: -
v_call: TRBV29-1

cdr3_aa: CATSSPDRGLFEAFF
cdr3_nt: TGTGCCACCAGCAGTCCGGACAGGGGCCTTTTTGAAGCTTTCTTT
j_call: TRBJ1-1
clone_size: -
d_call: TRBD1
v_call: TRBV15

cdr3_aa: CASSLWDRGAGSTDTQYF
cdr3_nt: TGTGCCAGCAGCCTTTGGGACAGGGGAGCGGGGAGCACAGATACGCAGTATTTT
j_call: TRBJ2-3
clone_size: -
d_call: TRBD1
v_call: TRBV11-2

cdr3_aa: CATSDLTGFGYTF
cdr3_nt: TGTGCCACCAGTGACCTGACAGGGTTCGGCTACACCTTC
j_call: TRBJ1-2
clone_size: -
d_call: TRBD1
v_call: TRBV24-1

cdr3_aa: CAISESRVGANVLTF
cdr3_nt: TGTGCCATCAGTGAGTCGAGGGTTGGGGCCAACGTCCTGACTTTC
j_call: TRBJ2-6
clone_size: few
d_call: -
v_call: TRBV10-3

cdr3_aa: CASRPGNTGELFF
cdr3_nt: TGTGCCAGCAGACCAGGGAACACCGGGGAGCTGTTTTTT
j_call: TRBJ2-2
clone_size: -
d_call: -
v_call: TRBV12-3/TRBV12-4